The 4 T cell receptor beta chains in this list originate from one sample, sequenced in a study of blood T cells in healthy people across ages. Alongside a J-beta primer mix, a sample-barcoded 5' primer served in a second PCR lasting roughly 6 to 12 cycles. In TCRdb, the 5' RACE reads were re-called with MiXCR into one record per CDR3 protein. Counted here are about 800,000 distinct CDR3 sequences, roughly 60% occurring once; the ten biggest clones make up about 20%. Sequenced input: blood. Every receptor here comes from a man under 40 in good health.

The genes are TRBV7-9 and TRBJ2-1; D call uncertain. This CDR3 comprises 15 residues. V lost 6 bases and J lost 1, with 13 bases in between. In germline, CDR1 is SEHNR, CDR2 FQNEAQ (reference sequence). The CDR3 spells CASRSTLKSYNEQFF. CDR3 DNA: TGTGCCAGCAGATCAACCCTAAAATCCTACAATGAGCAGTTCTTC. Complete variable domain (other parts from reference TRBV7-9 and TRBJ2-1): DTGVSQNPRHKITKRGQNVTFRCDPISEHNRLYWYRQTLGQGPEFLTYFQNEAQLEKSRLLSDRFSAERPKGSFSTLEIQRTEQGDSAMYLCASRSTLKSYNEQFFGPGTRLTVL.

In nucleotides, the CDR3 is TGTGCCAGCAGCTTCCGGACAGGCGGCACAGATACGCAGTATTTT. Protein product: CASSFRTGGTDTQYF. The chain uses TRBV7-9 and TRBJ2-3, with TRBD1 matching over 7 bases. This CDR3 is built from 15 residues. The V gene end was trimmed by 3 bases and the J gene end by 1 base; junction bases not matched to a gene: 4. CDR1 is SEHNR and CDR2 is FQNEAQ in the germline V gene (reference sequence).

The chain recombines TRBV20-1 with TRBJ2-1, with no clear D. Trimming cost V 3 bases and J 7 bases, with 13 bases left between them. This CDR3 is 13 amino acids long. CDR1 is DFQATT, CDR2 SNEGSKA, per germline (reference sequence). DNA of the CDR3: TGCAGTGCTAGCCTCTTTGGTAGGAATGAGCAGTTCTTC. Its protein is CSASLFGRNEQFF.

V is TRBV20-1 and J is TRBJ2-5; tentatively, D is TRBD2 (6 bases). With the DNA end fitting TRBJ2-7 better, the J assignment may be wrong. The germline V gene encodes CDR1 DFQATT and CDR2 SNEGSKA (reference sequence). The CDR3 spans 16 residues. Here the CDR3 reads CSARAFSAREKDEQYF. As DNA, the CDR3 is TGCAGTGCTAGAGCCTTTTCGGCCCGGGAGAAAGACGAGCAGTACTTC.